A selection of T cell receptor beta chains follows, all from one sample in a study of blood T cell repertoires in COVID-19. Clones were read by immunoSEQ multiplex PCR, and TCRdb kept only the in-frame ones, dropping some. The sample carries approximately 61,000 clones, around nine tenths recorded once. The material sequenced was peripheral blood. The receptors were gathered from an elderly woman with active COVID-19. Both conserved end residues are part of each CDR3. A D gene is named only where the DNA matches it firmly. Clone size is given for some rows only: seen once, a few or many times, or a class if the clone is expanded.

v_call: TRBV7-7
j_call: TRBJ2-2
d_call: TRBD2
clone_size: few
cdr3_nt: TGTGCTAGCAGACCTAGCGGGGGGGCGAACGGGGAGCTGTTTTTT
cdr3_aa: CASRPSGGANGELFF

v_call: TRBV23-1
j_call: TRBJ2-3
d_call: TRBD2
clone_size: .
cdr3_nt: TGCGCCAGCTCCCTCGGGACTAGCGGGGGTCCTGCCGAGGCAGATACGCAGTATTTT
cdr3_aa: CASSLGTSGGPAEADTQYF

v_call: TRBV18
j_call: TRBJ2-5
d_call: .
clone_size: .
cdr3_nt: TGTGCCAGCTCCCGAATGAGGGAAGAGACCCAGTACTTC
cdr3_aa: CASSRMREETQYF

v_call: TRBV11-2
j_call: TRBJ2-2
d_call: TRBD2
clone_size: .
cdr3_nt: TGTGCCAGCAGCGCCCAAGTGGGGGGGGTTCCCGGGGAGCTGTTTTTT
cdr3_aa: CASSAQVGGVPGELFF

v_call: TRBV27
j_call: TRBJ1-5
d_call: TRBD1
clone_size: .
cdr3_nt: TGTGCCAGCAGTTTCGGGACAGGGGAGCAGCCCCAGCATTTT
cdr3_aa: CASSFGTGEQPQHF

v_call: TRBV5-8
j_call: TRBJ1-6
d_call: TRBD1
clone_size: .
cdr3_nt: TGTGCCAGCAGCTTGGGACAGGGCTATCGGTCACCCCTCCACTTT
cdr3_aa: CASSLGQGYRSPLHF

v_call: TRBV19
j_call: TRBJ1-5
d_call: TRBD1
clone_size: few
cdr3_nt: TGTGCCAGTAGTCCGACAGGGGAATATCAGCCCCAGCATTTT
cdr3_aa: CASSPTGEYQPQHF

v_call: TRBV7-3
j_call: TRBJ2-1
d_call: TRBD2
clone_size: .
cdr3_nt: TGTGCCAGCAGCGTCATAGCGGGGACCTACAATGAGCAGTTCTTC
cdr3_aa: CASSVIAGTYNEQFF

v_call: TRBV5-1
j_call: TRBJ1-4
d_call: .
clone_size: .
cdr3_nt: TGCGCCAGCAGCTTGGACACAACTAATGAAAAACTGTTTTTT
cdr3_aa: CASSLDTTNEKLFF

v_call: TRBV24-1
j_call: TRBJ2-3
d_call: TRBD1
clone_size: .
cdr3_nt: TGTGCCACCAGTGATCTTGGCAGGGGGCAGGGGATCCGGGCAGATACGCAGTATTTT
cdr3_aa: CATSDLGRGQGIRADTQYF

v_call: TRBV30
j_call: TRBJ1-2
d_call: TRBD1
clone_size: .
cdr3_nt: TGTGCCTGGAAGAAGAAACAGGGGCCACCTGGGATTGGCTACACCTTC
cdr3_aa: CAWKKKQGPPGIGYTF

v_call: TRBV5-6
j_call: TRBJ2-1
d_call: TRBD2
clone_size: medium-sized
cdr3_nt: TGTGCCAGCAGCTTGGTATCGGGGACTAGCAATGAGCAGTTCTTC
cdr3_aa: CASSLVSGTSNEQFF

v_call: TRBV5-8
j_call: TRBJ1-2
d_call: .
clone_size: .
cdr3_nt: TGTGCCAGCAACCCAAAGCCAGGATTGAGCGGCGACTATGGCTACACCTTC
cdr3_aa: CASNPKPGLSGDYGYTF

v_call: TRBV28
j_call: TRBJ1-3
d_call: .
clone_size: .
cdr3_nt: TGTGCCAGCAGTTTAGGGGCCGGAAACACCATATATTTT
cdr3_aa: CASSLGAGNTIYF

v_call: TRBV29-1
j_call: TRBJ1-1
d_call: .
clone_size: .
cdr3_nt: TGCAGCGTTGAAGGGGGCAGCTTAAACACTGAAGCTTTCTTT
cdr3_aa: CSVEGGSLNTEAFF

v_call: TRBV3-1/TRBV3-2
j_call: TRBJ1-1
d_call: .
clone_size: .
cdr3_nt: TGTGCCAGCAGCCAAGAAACGGGCACTGAAGCTTTCTTT
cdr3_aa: CASSQETGTEAFF

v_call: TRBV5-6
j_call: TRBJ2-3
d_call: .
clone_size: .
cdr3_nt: TGTGCCAGCAGCTTGCTTCCCCAACGGTCCACAGATACGCAGTATTTT
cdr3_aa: CASSLLPQRSTDTQYF

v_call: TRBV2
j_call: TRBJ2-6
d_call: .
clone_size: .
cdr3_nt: TGTGCCAGCAGTGAAGGTTGGAGGTCTGGGGCCAACGTCCTGACTTTC
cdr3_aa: CASSEGWRSGANVLTF

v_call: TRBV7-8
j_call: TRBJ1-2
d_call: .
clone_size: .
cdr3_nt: TGTGCCAGCAGCCTAGAGGGCCCAGGGTATGGCTACACCTTC
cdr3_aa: CASSLEGPGYGYTF

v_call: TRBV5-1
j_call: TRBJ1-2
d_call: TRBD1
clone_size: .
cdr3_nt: TGCGCCAGCAGCATTACCAGGACAGGCGACTATGGCTACACCTTC
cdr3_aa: CASSITRTGDYGYTF

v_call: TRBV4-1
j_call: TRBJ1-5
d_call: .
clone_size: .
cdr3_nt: TGCGCCAGCAGCCAAGGAAAAGGGGAAAGGGATCAGCCCCAGCATTTT
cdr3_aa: CASSQGKGERDQPQHF

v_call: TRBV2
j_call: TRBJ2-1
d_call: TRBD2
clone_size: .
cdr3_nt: TGTGCCAGCAGACCGGGACTAGCGGGTTATGAGCAGTTCTTC
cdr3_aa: CASRPGLAGYEQFF

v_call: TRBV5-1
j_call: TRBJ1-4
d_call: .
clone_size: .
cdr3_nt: TGCGCCAGCAGCTTGGGACAGGAAGGTGAAAAACTGTTTTTT
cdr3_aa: CASSLGQEGEKLFF

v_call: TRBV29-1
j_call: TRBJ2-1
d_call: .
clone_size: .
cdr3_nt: TGCAGCGTGGGGGCAGGGTTTTTCGGCAACAATGAGCAGTTCTTC
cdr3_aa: CSVGAGFFGNNEQFF

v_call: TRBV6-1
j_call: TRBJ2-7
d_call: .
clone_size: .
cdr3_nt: TGTGCCAGCAGTGACGGGTGGGGAGGTGGCAACGAGCAGTACTTC
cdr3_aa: CASSDGWGGGNEQYF

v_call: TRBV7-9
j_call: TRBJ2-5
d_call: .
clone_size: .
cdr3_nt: TGTGCCAGCAGCCTCAGACGGAGCCGACTAGTAATTAGGCAAGAGACCCAGTACTTC
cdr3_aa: CASSLRRSRLVIRQETQYF

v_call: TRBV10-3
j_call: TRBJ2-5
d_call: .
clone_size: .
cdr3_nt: TGTGCCATCAGTGACGGTCTCGACAGGTCTGAGACCCAGTACTTC
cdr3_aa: CAISDGLDRSETQYF

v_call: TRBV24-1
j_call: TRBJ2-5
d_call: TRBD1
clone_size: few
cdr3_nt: TGTGCCACCAGTGATTTTGAGGGGGCCTCGGGGGAGACCCAGTACTTC
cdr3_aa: CATSDFEGASGETQYF

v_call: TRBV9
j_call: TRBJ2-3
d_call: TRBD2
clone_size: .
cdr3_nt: TGTGCCAGCAGCGTAGGACTAGCGACTAGCACAGATACGCAGTATTTT
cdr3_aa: CASSVGLATSTDTQYF

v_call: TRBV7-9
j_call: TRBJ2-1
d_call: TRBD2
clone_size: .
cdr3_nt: TGTGCCAGCAGCCCCGGACTAGCCGATGATGAGCAGTTCTTC
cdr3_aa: CASSPGLADDEQFF

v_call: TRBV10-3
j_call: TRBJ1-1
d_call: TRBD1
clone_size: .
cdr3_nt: TGTGCCATCAGGGGGACAGGGGGCCTCACTGAAGCTTTCTTT
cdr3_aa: CAIRGTGGLTEAFF

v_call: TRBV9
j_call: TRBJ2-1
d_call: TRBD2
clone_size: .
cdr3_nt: TGTGCCAGCAGTAGCGGGGGGGCCTATGAGCAGTTCTTC
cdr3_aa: CASSSGGAYEQFF

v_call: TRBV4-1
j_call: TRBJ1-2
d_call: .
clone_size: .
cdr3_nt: TGCGCCAGCAGCCAAGAATGGGCAGTCTCTAACTATGGCTACACCTTC
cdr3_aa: CASSQEWAVSNYGYTF

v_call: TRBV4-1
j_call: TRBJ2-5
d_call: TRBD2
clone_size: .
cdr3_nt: TGCGCCAGCAGCCAAGATGGAGCGGGGGTGAGGAAGACCCAGTACTTC
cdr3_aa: CASSQDGAGVRKTQYF

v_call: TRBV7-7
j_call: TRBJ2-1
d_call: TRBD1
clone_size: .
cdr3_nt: TGTGCTAGCAGCTTACAGGGGGCTCGCAATGAGCAGTTCTTC
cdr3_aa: CASSLQGARNEQFF

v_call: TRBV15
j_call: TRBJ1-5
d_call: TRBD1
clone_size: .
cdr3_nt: TGTGCCACCAGCAGGGACAGGGGATCTCAGGGCAATCAGCCCCAGCATTTT
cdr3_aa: CATSRDRGSQGNQPQHF

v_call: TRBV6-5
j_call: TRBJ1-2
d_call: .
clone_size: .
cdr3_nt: TGTGCCAGCAGCGGTTGGGGCGGGGGTGGCTACACCTTC
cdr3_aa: CASSGWGGGGYTF

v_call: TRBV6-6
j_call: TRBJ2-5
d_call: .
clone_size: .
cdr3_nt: TGTGCCACCTCTCCGGGCCAAGAGACCCAGTACTTC
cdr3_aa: CATSPGQETQYF

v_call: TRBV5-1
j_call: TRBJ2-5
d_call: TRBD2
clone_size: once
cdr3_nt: TGCGCCAGCAGCACCGAGGGGGGACTAGCGACCCAGTACTTC
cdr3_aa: CASSTEGGLATQYF

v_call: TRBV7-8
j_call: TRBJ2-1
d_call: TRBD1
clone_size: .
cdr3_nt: TGTGCCAGCAGCCCACGGGACAGCTACAATGAGCAGTTCTTC
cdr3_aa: CASSPRDSYNEQFF